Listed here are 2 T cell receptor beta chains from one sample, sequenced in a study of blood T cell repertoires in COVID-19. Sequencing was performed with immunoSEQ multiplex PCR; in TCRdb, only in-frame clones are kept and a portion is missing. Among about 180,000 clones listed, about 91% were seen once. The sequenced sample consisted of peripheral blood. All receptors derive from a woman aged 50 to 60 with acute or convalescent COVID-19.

The CDR3 reads CASSYTGELFF. The CDR3 coding sequence is TGTGCCAGCTCATACACCGGGGAGCTGTTTTTT. This chain connects TRBV25-1 to TRBJ2-2, with no clear D. Germline-derived CDR1 and CDR2 are MGHDK and SYGVNS. Trimming took 8 bases from V and 3 from J, leaving 4 bases between them. The CDR3 consists of 11 residues.

CDR3 loop: CAINGLAGSYNEQFF. Here the CDR3 DNA reads TGTGCCATCAACGGACTAGCGGGCTCCTACAATGAGCAGTTCTTC. The chain couples TRBV10-3 to TRBJ2-1; 11 nucleotides line up with TRBD2. With 7 bases clipped from V and 0 bases from J, the junction kept 2 bases outside the gene matches. In germline, CDR1 is ENHRY, CDR2 SYGVKD. This CDR3 spans 15 amino acids.